The source of this TCR beta chain is a study of cytomegalovirus exposure and HLA in healthy donors. Germline assignment: CDR1 MNHEY and CDR2 SVGAGI. This CDR3 is built from 12 residues. The V end lost 5 bases, the J end lost 6 bases, and 10 bases lay between the germline ends. The PCR contained 60 Vbeta and 13 Jbeta primers. Sequenced by immunoSEQ multiplex PCR; TCRdb stores in-frame clones only, minus some. The repertoire holds about 180,000 clones, with more than 60% as singletons. Sequencing was done on a sample of PBMCs. This clonotype was obtained from a human donor in good health. This chain connects TRBV6-5 to TRBJ1-2; D may be TRBD1 (5 bases). The chain's CDR3 is CASSTSGHGYTF. CDR3 coding DNA: TGTGCCAGCAGTACATCAGGGCATGGCTACACCTTC.